This TCR beta chain was observed in a study of shared clonotypes between healthy human individuals. Turning to the study itself: For every donor, three CD4 naive, three CD4 memory, two CD8 naive and one CD8 memory plates were used.

V shed 9 bases and J shed 0 bases, with 19 bases lying between them. This CDR3 is 16 amino acids long. Looked up from germline, CDR1 is MNHEY and CDR2 is SMNVEV (reference sequence). Study conclusions and caveats: Represented diversity, genetic and exposure-history alike, was limited by few donors.

Methods used by the authors: Quality scores were absent from the junction-only immunoSEQ sequences, so filtering differed. Clones were read by immunoSEQ multiplex PCR, and TCRdb kept only the in-frame ones, dropping some. For V, J and clone size, that table is used; D and trimming come from the DNA. Among millions of clones listed, about 92% were seen once. Naive CD8 cells, CD45RO-negative and positively selected for CCR7, excluded terminally differentiated effector memory CD45RA+ cells. Everyone who donated was a Caucasian adult who lived in Nashville, Tennessee. Details on this clone: Antigen specificity is unknown.

The rearrangement links TRBV27 to TRBJ2-3; D unresolved. Sequencing was done on a sample of naive CD8+ T cells from PBMCs. The receptor was derived from a man younger than 35 in good health. Some clones in this sample may be carry-over from other donors' samples. CDR3 sequence reads: CASSTTEASSTDTQYF. CDR3 DNA: TGTGCCAGTAGTACAACAGAGGCCAGTAGCACAGATACGCAGTATTTT.